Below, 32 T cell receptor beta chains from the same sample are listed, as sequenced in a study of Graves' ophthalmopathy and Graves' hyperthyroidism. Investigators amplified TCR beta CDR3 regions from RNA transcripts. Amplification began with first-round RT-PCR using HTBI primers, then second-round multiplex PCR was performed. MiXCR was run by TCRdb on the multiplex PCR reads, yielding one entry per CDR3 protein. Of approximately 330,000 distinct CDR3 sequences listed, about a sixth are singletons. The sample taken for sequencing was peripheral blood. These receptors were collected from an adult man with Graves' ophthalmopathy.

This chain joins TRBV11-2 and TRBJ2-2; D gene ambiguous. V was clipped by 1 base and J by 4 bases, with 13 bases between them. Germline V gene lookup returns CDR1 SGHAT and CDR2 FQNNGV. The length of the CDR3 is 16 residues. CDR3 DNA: TGTGCCAGCAGCTTAGCTCTTGTTGCACCCACCGGGGAGCTGTTTTTT. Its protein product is CASSLALVAPTGELFF.

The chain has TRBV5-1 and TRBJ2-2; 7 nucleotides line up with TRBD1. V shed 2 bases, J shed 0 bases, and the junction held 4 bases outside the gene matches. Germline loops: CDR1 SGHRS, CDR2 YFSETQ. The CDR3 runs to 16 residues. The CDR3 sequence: CASSLQGTTNTGELFF. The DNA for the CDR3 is TGCGCCAGCAGCTTACAGGGGACCACGAACACCGGGGAGCTGTTTTTT. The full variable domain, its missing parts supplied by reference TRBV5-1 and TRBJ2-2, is KAGVTQTPRYLIKTRGQQVTLSCSPISGHRSVSWYQQTPGQGLQFLFEYFSETQRNKGNFPGRFSGRQFSNSRSEMNVSTLELGDSALYLCASSLQGTTNTGELFFGEGSRLTVL.

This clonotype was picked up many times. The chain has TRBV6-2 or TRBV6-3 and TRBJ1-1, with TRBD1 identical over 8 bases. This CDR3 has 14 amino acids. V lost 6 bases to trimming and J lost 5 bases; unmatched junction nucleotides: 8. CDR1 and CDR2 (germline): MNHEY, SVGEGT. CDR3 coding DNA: TGTGCCAGCAGCACCGGGACAGGAAGAACTGAAGCTTTCTTT. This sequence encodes CASSTGTGRTEAFF.

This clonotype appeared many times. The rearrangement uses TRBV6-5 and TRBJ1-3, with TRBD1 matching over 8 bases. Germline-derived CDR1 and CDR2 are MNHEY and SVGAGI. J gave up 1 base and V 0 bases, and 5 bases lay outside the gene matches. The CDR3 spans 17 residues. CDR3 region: CASSYSSYRGSGNTIYF. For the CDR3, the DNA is TGTGCCAGCAGTTACTCGTCCTACAGGGGGTCTGGAAACACCATATATTTT.

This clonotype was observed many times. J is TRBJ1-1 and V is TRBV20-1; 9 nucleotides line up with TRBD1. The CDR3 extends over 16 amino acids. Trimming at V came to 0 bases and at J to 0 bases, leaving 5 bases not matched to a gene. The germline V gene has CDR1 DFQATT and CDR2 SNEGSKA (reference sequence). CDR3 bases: TGCAGTGCTAGAGATCGGACAGGGGTATTGAACACTGAAGCTTTCTTT. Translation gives CSARDRTGVLNTEAFF.

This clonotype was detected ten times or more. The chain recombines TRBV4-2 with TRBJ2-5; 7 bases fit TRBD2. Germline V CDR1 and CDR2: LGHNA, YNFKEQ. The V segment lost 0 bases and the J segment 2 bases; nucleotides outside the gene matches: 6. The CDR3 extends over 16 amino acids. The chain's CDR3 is CASSQEAGARQETQYF. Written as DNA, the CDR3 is TGTGCCAGCAGCCAAGAGGCGGGAGCACGACAAGAGACCCAGTACTTC.

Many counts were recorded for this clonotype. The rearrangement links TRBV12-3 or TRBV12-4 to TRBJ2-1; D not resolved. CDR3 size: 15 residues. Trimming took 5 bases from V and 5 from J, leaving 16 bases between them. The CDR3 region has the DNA TGTGCCAGCAGTGGTTTTTTGAGCCAAAACAATGAGCAGTTCTTC. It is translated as CASSGFLSQNNEQFF.

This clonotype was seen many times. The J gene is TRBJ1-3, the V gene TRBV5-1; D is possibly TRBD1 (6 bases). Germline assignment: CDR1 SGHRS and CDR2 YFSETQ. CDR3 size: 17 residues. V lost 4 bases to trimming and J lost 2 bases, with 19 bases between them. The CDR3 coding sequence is TGCGCCAGCAGCCCCTCCGGGGGCGGGATTACTGGAAACACCATATATTTT. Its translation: CASSPSGGGITGNTIYF.

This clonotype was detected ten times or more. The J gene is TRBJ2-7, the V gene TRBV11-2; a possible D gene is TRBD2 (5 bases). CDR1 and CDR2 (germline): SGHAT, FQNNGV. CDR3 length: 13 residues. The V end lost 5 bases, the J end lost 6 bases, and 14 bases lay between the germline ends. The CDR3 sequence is CASSQGRGLEQYF. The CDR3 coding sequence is TGTGCCAGCAGCCAAGGTCGAGGGCTCGAGCAGTACTTC.

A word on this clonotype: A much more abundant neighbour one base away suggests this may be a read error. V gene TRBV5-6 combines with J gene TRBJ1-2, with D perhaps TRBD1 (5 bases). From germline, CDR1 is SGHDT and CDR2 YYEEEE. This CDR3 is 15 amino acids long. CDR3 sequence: CVSSLGSSGNYGYTF. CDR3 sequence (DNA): TGTGTCAGCAGCTTGGGGTCCTCAGGGAACTATGGCTACACCTTC.

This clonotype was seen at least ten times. The CDR3 DNA reads as TGTGCCAGCAGCGTAGGACTAGCGGGGGCCCTTCTCGCCGAGCAGTACTTC. Amino acid sequence: CASSVGLAGALLAEQYF. This chain uses TRBV9 with TRBJ2-7, with 12 bases fitting TRBD2. The trim removed 0 bases at V and 6 bases at J, leaving 10 bases unmatched. The CDR3 covers 17 residues. The germline gives CDR1 SGDLS, CDR2 YYNGEE.

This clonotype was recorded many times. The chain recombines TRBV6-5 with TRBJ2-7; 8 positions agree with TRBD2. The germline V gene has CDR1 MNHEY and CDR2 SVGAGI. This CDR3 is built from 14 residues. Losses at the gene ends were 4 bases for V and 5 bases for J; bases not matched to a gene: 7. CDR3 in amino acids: CASSFRGLGHEQYF. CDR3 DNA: TGTGCCAGCAGTTTCCGGGGACTAGGCCACGAGCAGTACTTC.

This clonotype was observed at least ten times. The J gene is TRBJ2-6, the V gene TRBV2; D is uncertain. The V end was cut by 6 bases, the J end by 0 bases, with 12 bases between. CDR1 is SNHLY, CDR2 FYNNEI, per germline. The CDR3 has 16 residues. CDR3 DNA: TGTGCCAGCAGCACCAGCCACAACTCTGGGGCCAACGTCCTGACTTTC. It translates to CASSTSHNSGANVLTF.

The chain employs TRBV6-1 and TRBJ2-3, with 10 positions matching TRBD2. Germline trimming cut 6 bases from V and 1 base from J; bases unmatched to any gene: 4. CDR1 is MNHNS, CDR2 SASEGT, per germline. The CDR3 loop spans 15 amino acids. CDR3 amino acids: CASRLGTSGTDTQYF. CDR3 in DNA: TGTGCCAGCAGGCTCGGGACTAGCGGCACAGATACGCAGTATTTT.

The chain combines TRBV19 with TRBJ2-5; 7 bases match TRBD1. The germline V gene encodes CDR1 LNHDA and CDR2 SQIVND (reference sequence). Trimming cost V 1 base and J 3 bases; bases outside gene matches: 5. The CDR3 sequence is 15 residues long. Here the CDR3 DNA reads TGTGCCAGTAGTATAGGGGGACAGCCTAAAGAGACCCAGTACTTC. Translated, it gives CASSIGGQPKETQYF.

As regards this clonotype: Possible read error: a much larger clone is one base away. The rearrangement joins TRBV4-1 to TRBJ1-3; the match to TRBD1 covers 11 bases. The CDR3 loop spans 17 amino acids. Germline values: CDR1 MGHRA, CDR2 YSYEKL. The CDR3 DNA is TGCGCCAGCAGCGGGGACAGGGGGACGGGATCTGGAAACGCCATATATTTT. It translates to CASSGDRGTGSGNAIYF.

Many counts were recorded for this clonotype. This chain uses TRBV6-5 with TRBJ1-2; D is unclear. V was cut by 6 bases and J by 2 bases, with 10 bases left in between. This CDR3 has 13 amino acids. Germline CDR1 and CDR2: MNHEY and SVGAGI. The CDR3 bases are TGTGCCAGCAGGCTAGGCCGAAACTATGGCTACACCTTC. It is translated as CASRLGRNYGYTF.

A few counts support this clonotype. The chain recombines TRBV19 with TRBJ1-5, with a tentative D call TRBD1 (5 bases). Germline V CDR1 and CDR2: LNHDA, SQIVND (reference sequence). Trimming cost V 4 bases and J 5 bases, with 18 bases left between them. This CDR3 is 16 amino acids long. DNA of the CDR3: TGTGCCAGTAGTAGGACAACCCCTACGGGGCATCAGCCCCAGCATTTT. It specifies CASSRTTPTGHQPQHF.

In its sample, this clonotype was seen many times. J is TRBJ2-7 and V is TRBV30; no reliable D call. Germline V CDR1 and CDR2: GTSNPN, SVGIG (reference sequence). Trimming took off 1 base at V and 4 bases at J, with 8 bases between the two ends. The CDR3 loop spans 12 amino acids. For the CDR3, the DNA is TGTGCCTGGAGTGAAAAGGTTTACGAGCAGTACTTC. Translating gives CAWSEKVYEQYF.

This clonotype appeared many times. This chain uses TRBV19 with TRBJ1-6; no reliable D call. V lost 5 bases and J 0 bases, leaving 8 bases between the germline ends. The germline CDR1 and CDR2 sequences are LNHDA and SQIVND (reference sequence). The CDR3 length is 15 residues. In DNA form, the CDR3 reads TGTGCCAGTAGTGAGAAGATCTCCTATAATTCACCCCTCCACTTT. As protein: CASSEKISYNSPLHF.

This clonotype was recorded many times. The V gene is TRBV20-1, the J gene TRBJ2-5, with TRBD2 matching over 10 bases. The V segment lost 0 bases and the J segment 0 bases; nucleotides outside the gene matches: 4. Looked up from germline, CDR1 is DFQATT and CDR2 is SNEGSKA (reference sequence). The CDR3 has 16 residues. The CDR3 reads CSARDRGLAYQETQYF. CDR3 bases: TGCAGTGCTAGAGATCGGGGACTAGCGTACCAAGAGACCCAGTACTTC.

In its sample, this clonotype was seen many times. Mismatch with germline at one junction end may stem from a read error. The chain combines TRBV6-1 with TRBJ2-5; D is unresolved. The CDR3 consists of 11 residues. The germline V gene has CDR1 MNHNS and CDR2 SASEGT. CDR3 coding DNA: TGTGCCAGCAGTCAACAAGGGACCCAGTACTTC. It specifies CASSQQGTQYF.

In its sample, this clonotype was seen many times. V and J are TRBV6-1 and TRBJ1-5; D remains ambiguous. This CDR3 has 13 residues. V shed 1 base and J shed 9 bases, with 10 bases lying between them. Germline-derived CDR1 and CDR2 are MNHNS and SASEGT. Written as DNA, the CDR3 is TGTGCCAGCAGTGAAGTATACAAAGGGCCCCAGCATTTT. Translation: CASSEVYKGPQHF.

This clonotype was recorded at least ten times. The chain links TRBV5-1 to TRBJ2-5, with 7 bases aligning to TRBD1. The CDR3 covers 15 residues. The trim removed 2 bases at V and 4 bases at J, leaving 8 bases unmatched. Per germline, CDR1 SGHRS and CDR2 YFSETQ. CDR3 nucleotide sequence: TGCGCCAGCAGCTTTACACGACAGGGAAGAGAGACCCAGTACTTC. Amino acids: CASSFTRQGRETQYF. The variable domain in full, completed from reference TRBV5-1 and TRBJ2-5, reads KAGVTQTPRYLIKTRGQQVTLSCSPISGHRSVSWYQQTPGQGLQFLFEYFSETQRNKGNFPGRFSGRQFSNSRSEMNVSTLELGDSALYLCASSFTRQGRETQYFGPGTRLLVL.

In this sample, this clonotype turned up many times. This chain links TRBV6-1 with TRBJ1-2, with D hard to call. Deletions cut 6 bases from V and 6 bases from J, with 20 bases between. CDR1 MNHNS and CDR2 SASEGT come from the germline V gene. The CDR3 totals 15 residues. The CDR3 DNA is TGTGCCAGCAGGATTCCCAGAAACAACAGAGATGGCTACACCTTC. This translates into CASRIPRNNRDGYTF.

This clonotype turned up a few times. CDR3 protein: CASSRPLSGRRNYGYTF. In DNA form, the CDR3 reads TGCGCCAGCAGCCGCCCTCTGTCGGGACGGAGAAACTATGGCTACACCTTC. This sequence joins TRBV4-1 and TRBJ1-2; D might be TRBD1 (5 bases). The ends were cut back, 4 bases at V and 2 bases at J, with 20 bases in the middle. The CDR3 contains 17 residues. Germline assignment: CDR1 MGHRA and CDR2 YSYEKL.

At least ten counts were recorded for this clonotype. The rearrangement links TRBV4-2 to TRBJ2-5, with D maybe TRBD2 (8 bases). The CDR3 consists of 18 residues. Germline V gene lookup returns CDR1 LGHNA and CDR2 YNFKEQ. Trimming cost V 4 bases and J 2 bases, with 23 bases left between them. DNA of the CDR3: TGTGCCAGCAGCCCTCAGGGGGTGAGCGGGGGTCCGCAAGAGACCCAGTACTTC. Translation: CASSPQGVSGGPQETQYF.

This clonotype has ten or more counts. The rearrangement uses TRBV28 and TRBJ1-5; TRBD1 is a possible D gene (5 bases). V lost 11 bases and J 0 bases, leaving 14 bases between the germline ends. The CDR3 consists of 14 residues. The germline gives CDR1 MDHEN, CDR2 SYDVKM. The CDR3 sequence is CAGRDGNSNQPQHF. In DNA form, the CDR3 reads TGTGCCGGAAGGGACGGGAATAGCAATCAGCCCCAGCATTTT.

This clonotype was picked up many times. The CDR3 DNA reads TGTGCCAGCAGCAAGGGGGCCGTACAAGAGACCCAGTACTTC. Protein sequence: CASSKGAVQETQYF. The rearrangement joins TRBV7-2 to TRBJ2-5; TRBD1 matches 7 bases. The ends lost 5 bases at V and 2 bases at J; junction bases unmatched: 5. The CDR3 length is 14 residues. Germline V gene lookup returns CDR1 SGHTA and CDR2 FQGNSA.

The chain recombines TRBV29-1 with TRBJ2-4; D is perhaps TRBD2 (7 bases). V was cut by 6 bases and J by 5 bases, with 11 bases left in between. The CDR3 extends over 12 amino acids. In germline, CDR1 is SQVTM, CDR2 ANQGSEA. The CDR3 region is CSVGGQENIQYF. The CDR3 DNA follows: TGCAGCGTGGGGGGGCAGGAAAACATTCAGTACTTC.

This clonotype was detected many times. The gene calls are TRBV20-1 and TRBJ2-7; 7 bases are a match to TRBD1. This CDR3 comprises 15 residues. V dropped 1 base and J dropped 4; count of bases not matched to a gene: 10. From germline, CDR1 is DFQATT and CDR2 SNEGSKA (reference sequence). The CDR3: CSARGDSQDFYEQYF. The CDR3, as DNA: TGCAGTGCTAGAGGGGACAGCCAGGATTTTTACGAGCAGTACTTC.

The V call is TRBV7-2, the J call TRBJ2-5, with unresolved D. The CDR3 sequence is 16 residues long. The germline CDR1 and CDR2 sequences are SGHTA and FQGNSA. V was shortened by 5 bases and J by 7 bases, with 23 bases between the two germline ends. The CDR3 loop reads CASSQNSATLGGTQYF. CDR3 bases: TGTGCCAGCAGCCAGAACAGCGCAACCCTTGGTGGGACCCAGTACTTC.